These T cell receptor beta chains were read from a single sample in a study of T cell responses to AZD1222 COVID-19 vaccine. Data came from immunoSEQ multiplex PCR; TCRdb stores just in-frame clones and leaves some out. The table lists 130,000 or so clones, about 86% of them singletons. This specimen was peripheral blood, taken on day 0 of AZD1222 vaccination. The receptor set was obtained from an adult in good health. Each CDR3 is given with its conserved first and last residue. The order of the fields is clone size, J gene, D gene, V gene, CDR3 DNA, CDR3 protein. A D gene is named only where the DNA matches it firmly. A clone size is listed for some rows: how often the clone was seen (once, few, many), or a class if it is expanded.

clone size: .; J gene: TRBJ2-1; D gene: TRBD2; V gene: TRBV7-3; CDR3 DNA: TGTGCCAGCAGCCTCCGACTAGCGGACGCCTCCAATGAGCAGTTCTTC; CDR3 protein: CASSLRLADASNEQFF
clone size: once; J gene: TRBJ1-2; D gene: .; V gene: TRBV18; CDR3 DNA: TGTGCCAGCTCACCCCGGGGGGGCAACTATGGCTACACCTTC; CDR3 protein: CASSPRGGNYGYTF
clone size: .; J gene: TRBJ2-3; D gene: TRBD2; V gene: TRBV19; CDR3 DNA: TGTGCCACCGGGACTAGCGGAGTCACAGATACGCAGTATTTT; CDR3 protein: CATGTSGVTDTQYF
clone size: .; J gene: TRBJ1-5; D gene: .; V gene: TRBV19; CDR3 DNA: TGTGCCAGTAGTATAGCGGGGGAGCCCGAGCAGCCCCAGCATTTT; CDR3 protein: CASSIAGEPEQPQHF
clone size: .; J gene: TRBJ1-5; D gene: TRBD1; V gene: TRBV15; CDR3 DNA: TGTGCCACCAGCAGGGATACAGGGGGCGGTCAGCCCCAGCATTTT; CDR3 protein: CATSRDTGGGQPQHF
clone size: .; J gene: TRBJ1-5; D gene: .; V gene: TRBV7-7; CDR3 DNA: TGTGCCAGCAGCTCGGGGCCTAATCAGCCCCAGCATTTT; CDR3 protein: CASSSGPNQPQHF
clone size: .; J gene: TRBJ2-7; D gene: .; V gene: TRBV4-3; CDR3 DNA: TGCGCCAGCAGCCAAGACCGGACAGCCTCCTACGAGCAGTACTTC; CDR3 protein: CASSQDRTASYEQYF
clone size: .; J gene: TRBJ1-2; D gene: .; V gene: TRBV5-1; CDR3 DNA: TGCGCCAGCAGCTTGGACAGGGACTATGGCTACACCTTC; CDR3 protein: CASSLDRDYGYTF
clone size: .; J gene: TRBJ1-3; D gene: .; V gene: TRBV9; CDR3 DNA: TGTGCCAGCAGTCCGGGGGGGCCCTCTGGAAACACCATATATTTT; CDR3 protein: CASSPGGPSGNTIYF
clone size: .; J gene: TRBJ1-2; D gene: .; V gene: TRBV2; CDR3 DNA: TGTGCCAGCAGCCAAATGCCCCTGGGTACTAACTATGGCTACACCTTC; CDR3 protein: CASSQMPLGTNYGYTF
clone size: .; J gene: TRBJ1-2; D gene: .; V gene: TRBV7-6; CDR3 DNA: TGTGCCAGCAGCTTAGGGGCCGGGAGCCCCAAGGGCTACACCTTC; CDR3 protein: CASSLGAGSPKGYTF
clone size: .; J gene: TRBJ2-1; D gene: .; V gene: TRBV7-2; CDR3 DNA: TGTGCCAGCAGCTTACCGGTCGGTGAGCAGTTCTTC; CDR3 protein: CASSLPVGEQFF
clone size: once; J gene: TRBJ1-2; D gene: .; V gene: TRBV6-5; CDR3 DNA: TGTGCCAGCAGTTTCGGGGGCCGCCCTGGCTACACCTTC; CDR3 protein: CASSFGGRPGYTF
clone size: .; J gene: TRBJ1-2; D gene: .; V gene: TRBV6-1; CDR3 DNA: TGTGCCAGCAGTGAATCCCGACTATTGAAAGGCTACACCTTC; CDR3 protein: CASSESRLLKGYTF
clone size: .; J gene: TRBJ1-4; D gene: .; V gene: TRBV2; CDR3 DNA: TGTGCCAGCAGGAGGGGTTGGCTTAGAGTGGAGAAACTGTTTTTT; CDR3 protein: CASRRGWLRVEKLFF
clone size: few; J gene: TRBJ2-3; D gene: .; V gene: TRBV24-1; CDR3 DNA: TGTGCCACCAGTCAGGATATGACAGATACGCAGTATTTT; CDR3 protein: CATSQDMTDTQYF
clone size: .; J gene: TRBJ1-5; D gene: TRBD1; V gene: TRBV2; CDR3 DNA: TGTGCCAGCAGACAACAGGGGATAGGGAATCAGCCCCAGCATTTT; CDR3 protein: CASRQQGIGNQPQHF
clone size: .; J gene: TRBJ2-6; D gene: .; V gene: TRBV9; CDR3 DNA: TGTGCCAGCAGCGATAGGGACCCCCCGGACTCTGGGGCCAACGTCCTGACTTTC; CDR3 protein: CASSDRDPPDSGANVLTF
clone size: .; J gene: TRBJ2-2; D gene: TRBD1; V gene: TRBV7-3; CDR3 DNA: TGTGCCAGCAGCTTGTCGACAGGGGGCAACACCGGGGAGCTGTTTTTT; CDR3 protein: CASSLSTGGNTGELFF
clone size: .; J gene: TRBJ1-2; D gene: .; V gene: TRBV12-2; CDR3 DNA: TGTGCAAGTCGCTTATGGGTAGGGGGGATACCAAACTATGGCTACACCTTC; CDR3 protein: CASRLWVGGIPNYGYTF
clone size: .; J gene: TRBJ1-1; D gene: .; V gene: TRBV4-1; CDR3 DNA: TGCGCCAGCAGCCAAGAAACAGGGATGGGCACTGAAGCTTTCTTT; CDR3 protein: CASSQETGMGTEAFF
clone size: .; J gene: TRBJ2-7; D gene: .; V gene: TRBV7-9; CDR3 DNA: TGTGCCAGCAGCCCGAAGGGCAGCTACGAGCAGTACTTC; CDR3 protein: CASSPKGSYEQYF
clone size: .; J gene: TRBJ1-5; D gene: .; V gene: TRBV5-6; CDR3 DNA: TGTGCCAGCACCTTTGGGGTACAGGGAGGAAATCAGCCCCAGCATTTT; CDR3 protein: CASTFGVQGGNQPQHF
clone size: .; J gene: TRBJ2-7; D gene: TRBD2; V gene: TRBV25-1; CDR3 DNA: TGTGCCAGCAGTCTAGCGGGAGCCGAGCAGTACTTC; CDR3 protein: CASSLAGAEQYF
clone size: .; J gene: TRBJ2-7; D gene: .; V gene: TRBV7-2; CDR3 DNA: TGTGCCAGCAGCCCCGGGGTATCGAAAGTGGCCTACGAGCAGTACTTC; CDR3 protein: CASSPGVSKVAYEQYF
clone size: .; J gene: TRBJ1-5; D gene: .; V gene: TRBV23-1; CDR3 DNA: TGCGCCAGCAGTCAACGGAATCAGCCCCAGCATTTT; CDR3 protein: CASSQRNQPQHF
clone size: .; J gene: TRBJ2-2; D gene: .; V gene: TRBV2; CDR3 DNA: TGTGCCAGGCGGCCAGAGTTGGCATCCGGGGAGCTGTTTTTT; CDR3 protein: CARRPELASGELFF
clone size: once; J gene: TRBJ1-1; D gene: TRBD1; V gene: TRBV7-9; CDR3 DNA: TGTGCCAGCACGGCAACAGGGGATCGTCCTGAAGCTTTCTTT; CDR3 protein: CASTATGDRPEAFF
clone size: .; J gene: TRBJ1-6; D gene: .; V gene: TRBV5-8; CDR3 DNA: TGTGCCAGCAGCTTGGGGCAAATGAATTCACCCCTCCACTTT; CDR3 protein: CASSLGQMNSPLHF
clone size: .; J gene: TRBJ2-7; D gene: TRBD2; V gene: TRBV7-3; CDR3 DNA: TGTGCCAGCAGTCAGACTAGCGGGAGCTACGAGCAGTACTTC; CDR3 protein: CASSQTSGSYEQYF